Reported below is one T cell receptor (beta chain). What it recognizes is unknown. This sample stems from a study of shared clonotypes between healthy human individuals. Study overall: Researchers assigned three CD4 naive, three CD4 memory, two CD8 naive and one CD8 memory plate to each donor.

Naive CD8 cells lacked CD45RO and underwent positive selection for CCR7, leaving out terminally differentiated effector memory CD45RA+ cells. Clones were sequenced by immunoSEQ multiplex PCR, and TCRdb holds only the in-frame ones, with some missing. The data show 2 million to 2.5 million clones, 85% to 95% seen once. Points from the study as a whole: Naive subsets generally had larger estimated richness than memory subsets. Generation probabilities were higher for clonotypes shared across all four sorted-subset donors than for unshared ones.

This CDR3 contains 16 residues. The germline V gene encodes CDR1 SGHRS and CDR2 YFSETQ. V lost 3 bases to trimming and J lost 4 bases; unmatched junction nucleotides: 11. This clonotype was sampled from a man younger than 35 in good health. Some clones in this sample may be carry-over from other donors' samples. The sample comprised naive CD8+ T cells from PBMCs. This chain connects TRBV5-1 to TRBJ2-7; 9 positions match TRBD2. CDR3: CASSSALAGDGYEQYF. Here the CDR3 DNA reads TGCGCCAGCAGCTCGGCATTAGCGGGAGACGGGTACGAGCAGTACTTC.